This TCR beta chain was sequenced for a study of control samples from healthy donors and cancer patients. Method: immunoSEQ multiplex PCR; TCRdb's copy keeps in-frame clones and lacks some. The data hold about 120,000 clones, with just under 90% observed a single time. The CDR3 contains 14 residues. The V gene lost 5 bases and the J gene lost 4 bases, with 15 bases spanning the gap. Per the germline V gene, CDR1 is SQVTM and CDR2 is ANQGSEA. The V and J genes are TRBV29-1 and TRBJ1-3; possible D gene TRBD1, 5 bases. The sequencing input was blood. The sequence was obtained from a man in his thirties or forties in good health. CDR3 nucleotides: TGCAGCGTTAGATCCGACAGCGGAGGAAACACCATATATTTT. Translation gives CSVRSDSGGNTIYF.